The 25 T cell receptor beta chains in this list originate from one sample, sequenced in a study of CXCR3-negative and CXCR3-positive naive CD8 T cells. Libraries of TRB cDNA were made by 5' RACE and carried UMIs. TCRdb re-called the 5' RACE reads; every CDR3 protein appears as one record, without DNA. The sample has about 81,000 distinct CDR3 sequences. Input material: naive CXCR3- CD8+ T cells from blood. The subset here: CD45RO-CCR7+CD27+CD95- naive CD8+ T cells lacking CXCR3 (TNR3-). Source of these receptors: a human donor in good health. Some clones in this sample may be carry-over from other donors' samples.

The chain links TRBV27 to TRBJ2-7. There are 13 residues in the CDR3. The germline V gene encodes CDR1 MNHEY and CDR2 SMNVEV (reference sequence). CDR3 residues: CASSVGSSYEQYF.

The gene calls are TRBV28 and TRBJ2-3; with no DNA, the TCRdb D assignment of TRBD1 cannot be verified. The CDR3 is made up of 14 amino acids. CDR1 is MDHEN and CDR2 is SYDVKM in the germline V gene. CDR3 sequence reads: CASSFGGITDTQYF.

This rearrangement joins TRBV29-1 to TRBJ2-7; TCRdb calls TRBD2, which cannot be checked without DNA. The CDR3 has 12 amino acids. Germline CDR1 reads SQVTM; CDR2 reads ANQGSEA. The CDR3 here is CSVHRAGDEQYF.

This chain connects TRBV12-3 or TRBV12-4 to TRBJ2-2; the TRBD1 assignment by TCRdb is unverifiable without DNA. There are 13 residues in the CDR3. CDR3 in amino acids: CASSRQGGGELFF.

The chain links TRBV29-1 to TRBJ2-7; TCRdb returns TRBD1, unconfirmable since there is no DNA. This CDR3 has 14 residues. The germline V gene has CDR1 SQVTM and CDR2 ANQGSEA. The CDR3 protein is CSANRDRGGYEQYF.

The CDR3 reads CASSLAAGVLYEQYF. The chain uses TRBV11-2 and TRBJ2-7. CDR1 is SGHAT, CDR2 FQNNGV, per germline. The CDR3 length is 15 residues.

The chain couples TRBV4-1 to TRBJ2-3; TCRdb selects TRBD2, and the lack of DNA leaves this call unchecked. This CDR3 has 17 residues. Per the germline V gene, CDR1 is MGHRA and CDR2 is YSYEKL. CDR3 region: CASSQDPPGLAVDTQYF.

The J gene is TRBJ1-3, the V gene TRBV4-3. Germline loops: CDR1 LGHNA, CDR2 YSLEER. The length of the CDR3 is 13 residues. The CDR3: CASSQDEEHTIYF.

This CDR3 is CASSLPLLTDTQYF. The gene calls are TRBV21-1 and TRBJ2-3; the TRBD1 assignment by TCRdb is unverifiable without DNA. TRBV21-1 is noted as a pseudogene. CDR3 size: 14 residues.

V and J are TRBV29-1 and TRBJ1-1; TCRdb picks TRBD1, but there is no DNA to check that call. Per germline, CDR1 SQVTM and CDR2 ANQGSEA. The CDR3 covers 12 residues. CDR3 loop: CSAEGARTEAFF.

The chain has TRBV28 and TRBJ2-1; as DNA is missing, the TRBD2 call by TCRdb cannot be tested. CDR3 size: 16 residues. Germline V gene lookup returns CDR1 MDHEN and CDR2 SYDVKM. CDR3 protein: CASSLNTPRGYNEQFF.

V usage is TRBV5-1 and J usage is TRBJ1-1; TCRdb proposes TRBD1, but this gene call is untestable without DNA. The CDR3 has 15 residues. CDR1 SGHRS and CDR2 YFSETQ come from the germline V gene. This CDR3 reads CASSFSDRINTEAFF.

The V and J genes are TRBV14 and TRBJ2-7; TCRdb names TRBD1, which stays unverified in the absence of DNA. This CDR3 is built from 16 residues. Germline V gives CDR1 SGHDN, CDR2 FVKESK. The CDR3 protein is CASSQGDRTISYEQYF.

This sequence joins TRBV6-2 or TRBV6-3 and TRBJ2-7. Per the germline V gene, CDR1 is MNHEY and CDR2 is SVGEGT. The CDR3 totals 11 residues. This CDR3 reads CASSQVYEQYF.

The chain employs TRBV7-6 and TRBJ2-7. Germline-derived CDR1 and CDR2 are SGHVS and FNYEAQ. The CDR3 extends over 13 amino acids. CDR3 loop: CASSLARLYEQFF. Looking up the rest from reference TRBV7-6 and TRBJ2-7 gives the full variable domain: GAGVSQSPRYKVTKRGQDVALRCDPISGHVSLYWYRQALGQGPEFLTYFNYEAQQDKSGLPNDRFSAERPEGSISTLTIQRTEQRDSAMYRCASSLARLYEQFFGPGTRLTVT.

V usage is TRBV5-1 and J usage is TRBJ2-7; with no DNA, the TCRdb D assignment of TRBD2 cannot be verified. The CDR3 loop spans 13 amino acids. Germline V gene data show CDR1 as SGHRS and CDR2 as YFSETQ. The CDR3 here is CASSRDSGYEQYF. Combining the CDR3 with reference TRBV5-1 and TRBJ2-7 gives the whole variable domain KAGVTQTPRYLIKTRGQQVTLSCSPISGHRSVSWYQQTPGQGLQFLFEYFSETQRNKGNFPGRFSGRQFSNSRSEMNVSTLELGDSALYLCASSRDSGYEQYFGPGTRLTVT.

The CDR3 sequence: CASSPIPGQGRTGELFF. The V gene is TRBV28, the J gene TRBJ2-2; TCRdb indicates TRBD1, and absent DNA this call remains unverified. The CDR3 contains 17 residues. Germline V CDR1 and CDR2: MDHEN, SYDVKM.

This chain links TRBV7-9 with TRBJ2-5; TCRdb proposes TRBD1, but this gene call is untestable without DNA. The CDR3 runs to 13 residues. In germline, CDR1 is SEHNR, CDR2 FQNEAQ (reference sequence). This chain's CDR3 is CASSMTGFETQYF.

The chain combines TRBV4-3 with TRBJ2-1; TCRdb's D call of TRBD1 is untestable without DNA. CDR3 length equals 15 residues. The V gene's germline CDR1 is LGHNA and CDR2 YSLEER. The CDR3 region is CASSQDGGAYNEQFF.

The rearrangement joins TRBV5-6 to TRBJ2-4; TCRdb's assignment of TRBD1 cannot be checked, as there is no DNA. Germline V gives CDR1 SGHDT, CDR2 YYEEEE. The CDR3 sequence is 12 residues long. This chain's CDR3 is CASRQGENIQYF.

The V gene is TRBV29-1, the J gene TRBJ1-5. CDR3 size: 13 residues. Germline V lookup: CDR1 SQVTM, CDR2 ANQGSEA. This CDR3 reads CSVRTDSNQPQHF.

The J gene is TRBJ1-1, the V gene TRBV7-9; the TCRdb D gene call, TRBD1, has no DNA to confirm it. From germline, CDR1 is SEHNR and CDR2 FQNEAQ (reference sequence). This CDR3 has 15 amino acids. CDR3 loop: CASIQGGALNTEAFF.

The chain combines TRBV27 with TRBJ2-3; TCRdb returns TRBD2, unconfirmable since there is no DNA. Germline-derived CDR1 and CDR2 are MNHEY and SMNVEV (reference sequence). This CDR3 comprises 17 residues. The CDR3: CASSLSPGLASPDTQYF.

This chain joins TRBV7-8 and TRBJ1-1; TCRdb selects TRBD1, and the lack of DNA leaves this call unchecked. The germline V gene encodes CDR1 SGHVS and CDR2 FQNEAQ. The CDR3 covers 14 residues. The CDR3 loop reads CASARDTLNTEAFF.

CDR3 region: CSAREIARDNEQFF. This chain uses TRBV20-1 with TRBJ2-1; the D call from TCRdb, TRBD2, cannot be confirmed without DNA. The CDR3 sequence is 14 residues long. In germline, CDR1 is DFQATT, CDR2 SNEGSKA (reference sequence).